The 14 T cell receptor beta chains below come from one sample, sequenced in a study of blood T cell repertoires in COVID-19. Libraries were prepared by immunoSEQ multiplex PCR; TCRdb keeps only in-frame clonotypes and omits some of them. The sample lists 200,000 or so clones, around 89% occurring once. Sequencing input: PBMCs or T cells enriched from blood (not recorded which). The receptors here all came from a woman in her 30s who had recovered from COVID-19.

The V call is TRBV7-8, the J call TRBJ2-2; D is possibly TRBD2 (5 bases). V lost 4 bases to trimming and J lost 4 bases, with 10 bases between them. Per germline, CDR1 SGHVS and CDR2 FQNEAQ. This CDR3 comprises 14 residues. The CDR3 loop is CASSSRDSTGELFF. Here the CDR3 DNA reads TGTGCCAGCAGCTCCCGGGATTCCACCGGGGAGCTGTTTTTT.

This chain uses TRBV4-3 with TRBJ1-3; D is possibly TRBD1 (6 bases). This CDR3 is 17 amino acids long. Germline loops: CDR1 LGHNA, CDR2 YSLEER. Trimming shortened V by 0 bases and J by 2 bases, and 14 bases separated the two germline ends. The CDR3: CASSQDRAGAPGNTIYF. In DNA, the CDR3 is TGCGCCAGCAGCCAAGATAGGGCAGGGGCCCCTGGAAACACCATATATTTT.

The chain recombines TRBV6-5 with TRBJ1-5; D remains unclear. Per germline, CDR1 MNHEY and CDR2 SVGAGI. The CDR3 runs to 12 residues. V shed 5 bases and J shed 6 bases, with 8 bases lying between them. The CDR3 sequence: CASSSRGQPQHF. CDR3 nucleotides: TGTGCCAGCAGTAGCCGGGGTCAGCCCCAGCATTTT.

This chain links TRBV18 with TRBJ2-2; D possibly corresponds to TRBD1 (5 bases). CDR1 and CDR2 from the germline V gene are KGHSH and LQKENI. The CDR3 contains 14 residues. Between the trimmed V and J ends, which lost 6 bases and 5 bases, there was a span of 13 bases. The CDR3 loop is CASSPDRQTGELFF. The CDR3 coding sequence is TGTGCCAGCTCCCCCGACAGACAGACCGGGGAGCTGTTTTTT.

CDR3 sequence: CASSEVRFRGANYGYTF. In DNA form, the CDR3 reads TGTGCCAGCAGTGAAGTACGGTTCAGGGGTGCTAACTATGGCTACACCTTC. This rearrangement joins TRBV6-1 to TRBJ1-2, with D possibly TRBD1 on 6 matching bases. V lost 1 base to trimming and J lost 0 bases, with 15 bases between them. CDR3 length: 17 amino acids. Per germline, CDR1 MNHNS and CDR2 SASEGT.

The chain has TRBV21-1 and TRBJ2-6; the table's TRBD1 call for D was not verified on the DNA. TRBV21-1 is an annotated pseudogene. The CDR3 sequence is 18 residues long. CDR3: CATISGQGVLPGANVLTF. CDR3 DNA: TGTGCCACCATTTCTGGACAGGGGGTCCTACCTGGGGCCAACGTCCTGACTTTC.

This clone has more than one count but fewer than ten. The genes are TRBV5-6 and TRBJ2-7; no definite D call. Germline CDR1 SGHDT, CDR2 YYEEEE. Trimming removed 4 bases at V and 3 bases at J, with 8 bases between. This CDR3 is built from 12 residues. As DNA, the CDR3 is TGTGCCAGCAGCCTCCTCTACTACGAGCAGTACTTC. This codes for CASSLLYYEQYF.

The rearrangement links TRBV5-1 to TRBJ1-1; D possibly corresponds to TRBD1 (6 bases). V lost 9 bases, J lost 0 bases, and 24 bases lay in between. This CDR3 has 17 amino acids. Germline values: CDR1 SGHRS, CDR2 YFSETQ. CDR3 in DNA: TGCGCCAACCTCACAGGGAGGGATAGTGGGATGAACACTGAAGCTTTCTTT. This encodes CANLTGRDSGMNTEAFF. Supplemented by reference TRBV5-1 and TRBJ1-1, the full variable domain reads KAGVTQTPRYLIKTRGQQVTLSCSPISGHRSVSWYQQTPGQGLQFLFEYFSETQRNKGNFPGRFSGRQFSNSRSEMNVSTLELGDSALYLCANLTGRDSGMNTEAFFGQGTRLTVV.

V gene TRBV4-3 combines with J gene TRBJ2-2; TRBD2 agrees at 9 bases. The CDR3 loop spans 18 amino acids. Germline values: CDR1 LGHNA, CDR2 YSLEER. V lost 0 bases, J lost 4 bases, and 9 bases stayed unmatched. Here the CDR3 DNA reads TGCGCCAGCAGCCAAGAAAGGGTCGCGGGGGGGCGCACCGGGGAGCTGTTTTTT. It is translated as CASSQERVAGGRTGELFF.

The rearrangement links TRBV7-9 to TRBJ1-2; TRBD1 agrees at 8 bases. Germline trimming cut 5 bases from V and 9 bases from J; bases unmatched to any gene: 17. CDR1 is SEHNR and CDR2 is FQNEAQ in the germline V gene (reference sequence). The CDR3 is made up of 16 amino acids. Here the CDR3 reads CASSAQTGTGDFSYTF. CDR3 nucleotide sequence: TGTGCCAGCAGCGCCCAGACCGGGACAGGAGATTTCAGCTACACCTTC.

This chain links TRBV5-1 with TRBJ2-6; TRBD1 is a possible D gene (6 bases). The germline CDR1 and CDR2 sequences are SGHRS and YFSETQ. The CDR3 totals 17 residues. Trimming left V 0 bases short and J 0 bases short, with 10 bases between. CDR3 residues: CASSLALGASGANVLTF. CDR3 nucleotide sequence: TGCGCCAGCAGCTTGGCCCTGGGGGCCTCTGGGGCCAACGTCCTGACTTTC.

The genes are TRBV27 and TRBJ1-2; D is unclear. CDR1 and CDR2 from the germline V gene are MNHEY and SMNVEV (reference sequence). This CDR3 contains 14 residues. V was clipped by 0 bases and J by 2 bases, with 7 bases between them. This chain's CDR3 is CASSLSRGNYGYTF. The DNA of the CDR3 is TGTGCCAGCAGTTTATCCCGGGGAAACTATGGCTACACCTTC.

Of note for this clone: Just one base apart from a much larger clone, this may be a read error. The CDR3 sequence: CASSQAGGTDTQYF. Written as DNA, the CDR3 is TGTGCCAGCAGCCAAGCGGGGGGCACAGATACGCAGTATTTT. The chain links TRBV7-3 to TRBJ2-3, with TRBD2 matching 8 bases. This CDR3 contains 14 residues. The ends lost 5 bases at V and 1 base at J; junction bases unmatched: 2. Germline-derived CDR1 and CDR2 are SGHTA and FQGTGA. Full variable domain (rest looked up from reference TRBV7-3 and TRBJ2-3): GAGVSQTPSNKVTEKGKYVELRCDPISGHTALYWYRQSLGQGPEFLIYFQGTGAADDSGLPNDRFFAVRPEGSVSTLKIQRTERGDSAVYLCASSQAGGTDTQYFGPGTRLTVL.

V gene TRBV6-4 combines with J gene TRBJ2-3; 8 bases are a match to TRBD1. In germline, CDR1 is MRHNA, CDR2 SNTAGT. The CDR3 runs 15 residues. The V and J ends lost 0 bases and 5 bases, in that order; junction bases with no gene match: 4. The CDR3 DNA reads TGTGCCAGCAGTGACTCGCAGGGGGCCCAAGATACGCAGTATTTT. It yields the protein CASSDSQGAQDTQYF.